Included here is one T cell receptor (beta chain) sequence, with context. The sample holds other DNA sequences that translate to the same CDR3. Looked up from germline, CDR1 is SGHAT and CDR2 is FQNNGV. The length of the CDR3 is 13 residues. Deletions cut 5 bases from V and 1 base from J, with 8 bases between. The data stem from a study of cytomegalovirus exposure and HLA in healthy donors. The PCR made use of 60 Vbeta and 13 Jbeta primers. Clones were sequenced by immunoSEQ multiplex PCR, and TCRdb holds only the in-frame ones, with some missing. The sample holds approximately 130,000 clones; approximately 80% are singletons and the top ten take under 1.5%.

The clonotype comes from a man between 45 and 60 years old in good health and CMV-seronegative. The sample consisted of PBMCs. The rearrangement links TRBV11-2 to TRBJ1-1; a possible D gene is TRBD1 (5 bases). CDR3 DNA sequence: TGTGCCAGCAGCCGAGACAGGAACACTGAAGCTTTCTTT. Amino acids: CASSRDRNTEAFF.